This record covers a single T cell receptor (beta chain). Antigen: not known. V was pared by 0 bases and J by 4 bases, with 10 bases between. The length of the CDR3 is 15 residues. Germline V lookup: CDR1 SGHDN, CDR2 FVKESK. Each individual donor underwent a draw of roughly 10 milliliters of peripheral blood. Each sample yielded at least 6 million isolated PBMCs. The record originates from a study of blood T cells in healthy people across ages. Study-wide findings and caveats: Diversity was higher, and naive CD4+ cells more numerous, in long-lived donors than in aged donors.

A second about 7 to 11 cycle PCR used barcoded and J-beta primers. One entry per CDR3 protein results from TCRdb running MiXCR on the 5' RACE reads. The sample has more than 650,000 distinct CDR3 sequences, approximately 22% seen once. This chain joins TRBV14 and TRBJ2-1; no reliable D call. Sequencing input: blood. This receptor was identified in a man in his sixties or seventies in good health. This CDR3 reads CASSQDIGSYNEQFF. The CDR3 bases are TGTGCCAGCAGCCAAGATATCGGGTCTTACAATGAGCAGTTCTTC.